This record looks at one T cell receptor beta chain sequence and its context. The CDR3 runs to 12 residues. Trimming removed 2 bases from V and 5 bases from J, with 6 bases in between. Per the germline V gene, CDR1 is MDHEN and CDR2 is SYDVKM. In the original workflow: Estimated nucleated cell counts came from reference gene primer amplification. Profiled with immunoSEQ multiplex PCR; TCRdb holds only in-frame clones, not every one. V, J and clone size are taken as reported in that table, and D and trimming were inferred from the DNA itself. This table has approximately 220,000 clones, about 85% appearing once. The entry originates in a study of blood T cell repertoires in COVID-19. Study as a whole: Samples representing acute and convalescent COVID-19 were sourced from the United States, Italy and Spain. T cells, B-cell-depleted T cells, or PBMCs provided the cDNA or gDNA that served as material.

Sample: peripheral blood. This sequence was found in a man aged 50 to 60 who had recovered from COVID-19. V is TRBV28 and J is TRBJ1-1; D call uncertain. In DNA, the CDR3 is TGTGCCAGCAGTTTAATAGTGACTGAAGCTTTCTTT. It is translated as CASSLIVTEAFF.